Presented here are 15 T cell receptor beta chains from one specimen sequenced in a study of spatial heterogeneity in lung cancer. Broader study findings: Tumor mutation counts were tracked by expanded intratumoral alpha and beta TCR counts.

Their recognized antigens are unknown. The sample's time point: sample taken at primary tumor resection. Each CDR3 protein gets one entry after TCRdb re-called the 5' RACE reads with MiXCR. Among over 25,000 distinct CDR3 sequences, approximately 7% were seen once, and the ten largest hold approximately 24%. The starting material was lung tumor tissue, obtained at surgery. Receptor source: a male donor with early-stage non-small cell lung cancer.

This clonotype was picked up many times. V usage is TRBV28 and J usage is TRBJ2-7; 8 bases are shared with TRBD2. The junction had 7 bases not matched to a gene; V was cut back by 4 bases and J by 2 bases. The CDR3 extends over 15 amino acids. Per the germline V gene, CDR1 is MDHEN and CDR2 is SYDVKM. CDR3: CASSSGAGGAYEQYF. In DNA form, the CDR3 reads TGTGCCAGCAGTTCCGGTGCGGGGGGCGCCTACGAGCAGTACTTC.

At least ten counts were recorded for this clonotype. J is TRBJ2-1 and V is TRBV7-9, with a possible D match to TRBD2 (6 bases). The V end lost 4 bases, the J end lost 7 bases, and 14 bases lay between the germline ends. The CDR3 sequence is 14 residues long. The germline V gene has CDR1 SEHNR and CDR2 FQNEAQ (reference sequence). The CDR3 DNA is TGTGCCAGCAGCTCCACATCCCGGGGGAATGAGCAGTTCTTC. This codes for CASSSTSRGNEQFF.

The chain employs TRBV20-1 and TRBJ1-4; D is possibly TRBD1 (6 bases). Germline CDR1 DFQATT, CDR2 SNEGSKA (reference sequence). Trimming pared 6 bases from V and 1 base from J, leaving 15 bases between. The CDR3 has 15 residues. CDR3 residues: CSAPNRGKTNEKLFF. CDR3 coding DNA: TGCAGTGCGCCGAATAGGGGGAAAACTAATGAAAAACTGTTTTTT.

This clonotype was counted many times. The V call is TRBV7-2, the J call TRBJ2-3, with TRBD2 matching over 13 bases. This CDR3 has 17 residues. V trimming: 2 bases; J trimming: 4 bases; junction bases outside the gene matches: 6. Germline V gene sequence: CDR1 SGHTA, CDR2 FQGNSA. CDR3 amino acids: CASSLTSGGASADTQYF. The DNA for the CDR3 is TGTGCCAGCAGCTTAACTAGCGGGGGGGCAAGTGCAGATACGCAGTATTTT.

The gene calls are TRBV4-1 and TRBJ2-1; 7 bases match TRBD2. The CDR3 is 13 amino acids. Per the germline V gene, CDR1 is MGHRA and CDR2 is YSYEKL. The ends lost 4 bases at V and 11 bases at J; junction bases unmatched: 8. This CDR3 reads CASSRPERGKQFF. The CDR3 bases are TGCGCCAGCAGCCGCCCAGAGCGGGGAAAGCAGTTCTTC.

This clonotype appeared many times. This CDR3 is CASSQDQGREKLFF. CDR3 DNA sequence: TGCGCCAGCAGCCAAGATCAGGGGCGGGAAAAACTGTTTTTT. The chain uses TRBV4-1 and TRBJ1-4, with D tentatively TRBD1 (6 bases). CDR1 MGHRA and CDR2 YSYEKL come from the germline V gene. V was trimmed by 0 bases and J by 8 bases, leaving 10 bases between them. The CDR3 totals 14 residues.

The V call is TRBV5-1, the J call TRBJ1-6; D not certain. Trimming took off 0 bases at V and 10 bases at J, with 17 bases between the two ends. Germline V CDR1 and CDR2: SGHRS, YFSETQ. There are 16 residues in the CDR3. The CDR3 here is CASSLASAGEGSPLHF. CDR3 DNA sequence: TGCGCCAGCAGCTTGGCGTCGGCGGGAGAGGGATCACCCCTCCACTTT.

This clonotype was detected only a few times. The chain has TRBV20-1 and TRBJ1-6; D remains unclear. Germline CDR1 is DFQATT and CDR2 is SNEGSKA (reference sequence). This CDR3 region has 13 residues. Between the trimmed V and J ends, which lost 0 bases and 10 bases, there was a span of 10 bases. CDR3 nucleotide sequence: TGCAGTGCTAGAGATCGAGGTTACTCACCCCTCCACTTT. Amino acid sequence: CSARDRGYSPLHF.

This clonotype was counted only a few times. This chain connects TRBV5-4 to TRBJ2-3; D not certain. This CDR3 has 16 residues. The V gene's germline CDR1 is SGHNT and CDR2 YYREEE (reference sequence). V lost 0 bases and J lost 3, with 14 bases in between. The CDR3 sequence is CASSLAFPRGTDTQYF. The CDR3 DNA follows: TGTGCCAGCAGCTTGGCCTTCCCTAGAGGAACAGATACGCAGTATTTT.

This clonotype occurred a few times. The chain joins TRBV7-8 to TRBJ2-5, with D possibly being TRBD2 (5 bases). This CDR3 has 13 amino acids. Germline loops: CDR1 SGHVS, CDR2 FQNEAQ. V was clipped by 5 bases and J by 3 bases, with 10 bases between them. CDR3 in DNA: TGTGCCAGCAGCCAAACTAGGGAAGAGACCCAGTACTTC. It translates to CASSQTREETQYF.

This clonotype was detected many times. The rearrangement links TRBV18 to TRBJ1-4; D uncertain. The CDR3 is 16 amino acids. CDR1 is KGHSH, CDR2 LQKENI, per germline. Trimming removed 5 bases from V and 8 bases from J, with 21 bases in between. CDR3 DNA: TGTGCCAGCTCATTTCGGGCCCCGACGGCGGAAGAAAAACTGTTTTTT. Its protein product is CASSFRAPTAEEKLFF.

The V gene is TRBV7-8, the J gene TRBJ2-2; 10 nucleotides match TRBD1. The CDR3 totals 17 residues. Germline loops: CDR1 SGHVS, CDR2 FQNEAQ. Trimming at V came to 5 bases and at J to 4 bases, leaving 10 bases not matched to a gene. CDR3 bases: TGTGCCAGCAGCCCGGTGACAGGGGGCGCGGGCACCGGGGAGCTGTTTTTT. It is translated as CASSPVTGGAGTGELFF. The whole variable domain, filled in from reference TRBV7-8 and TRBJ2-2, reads GAGVSQSPRYKVAKRGQDVALRCDPISGHVSLFWYQQALGQGPEFLTYFQNEAQLDKSGLPSDRFFAERPEGSVSTLKIQRTQQEDSAVYLCASSPVTGGAGTGELFFGEGSRLTVL.

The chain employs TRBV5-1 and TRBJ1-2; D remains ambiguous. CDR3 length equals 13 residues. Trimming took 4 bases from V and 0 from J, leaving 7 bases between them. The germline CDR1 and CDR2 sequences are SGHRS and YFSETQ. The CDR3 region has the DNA TGCGCCAGCAGCCCGAACTCTAACTATGGCTACACCTTC. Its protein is CASSPNSNYGYTF.

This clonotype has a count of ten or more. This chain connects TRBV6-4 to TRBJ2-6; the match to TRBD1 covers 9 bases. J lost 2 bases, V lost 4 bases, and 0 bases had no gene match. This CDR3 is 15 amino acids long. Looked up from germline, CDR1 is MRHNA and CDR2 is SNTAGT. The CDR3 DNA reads TGTGCCAGCAGTGGGACAGGGGCTGGGGCCAACGTCCTGACTTTC. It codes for CASSGTGAGANVLTF.

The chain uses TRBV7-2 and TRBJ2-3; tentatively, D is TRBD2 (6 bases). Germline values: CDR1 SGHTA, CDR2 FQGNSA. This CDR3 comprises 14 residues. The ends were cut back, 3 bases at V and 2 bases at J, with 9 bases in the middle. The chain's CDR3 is CASSLGLFTDTQYF. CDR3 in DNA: TGTGCCAGCAGCTTGGGACTTTTCACAGATACGCAGTATTTT.